This T cell receptor (beta chain) appears in the sequencing data of a study of Graves' ophthalmopathy and Graves' hyperthyroidism. This clonotype has ten or more counts. For repertoire sequencing, the TCR beta CDR3 regions were amplified from RNA transcripts. After a first-round RT-PCR with HTBI primers, a second-round multiplex PCR was run. TCRdb used MiXCR to reprocess the multiplex PCR reads, holding one entry per CDR3 protein. The sample shows roughly 300,000 distinct CDR3 sequences, around a sixth of them seen only once. This CDR3 spans 17 amino acids. With 5 bases clipped from V and 2 bases from J, the junction kept 6 bases outside the gene matches. Germline V gives CDR1 MNHEY, CDR2 SVGEGT.

The TCR comes from an adult man with Graves' ophthalmopathy. The sequenced sample was peripheral blood. The chain has TRBV6-2 or TRBV6-3 and TRBJ2-5; 15 nucleotides match TRBD2. The CDR3 loop reads CASSPGTSGRQQETQYF. CDR3 coding DNA: TGTGCCAGCAGTCCGGGGACTAGCGGGAGGCAACAAGAGACCCAGTACTTC.